This record looks at one T cell receptor (beta chain) sequence and its context. What it binds is unknown. This sample is drawn from a study of beta chain features in type 1 diabetes. The isolated RNA, all of it, was reverse transcribed, so expressed TCRB transcripts were what got sequenced. Only in-frame clones appear in the TCRdb table, and some are missing; sequencing was by immunoSEQ multiplex PCR. This sample has around 260,000 clones, with approximately 25% found just once. Whole-study findings and limits: PCR might pick shorter templates more often, in the same way for patients and controls. Junctions at VDJ sites from type 1 diabetes patients had fewer insertions and more deletions. These data did not resolve whether HLA type affects TCRB rearrangement. Significant though moderate, a shortening of TCRB CDR3s appeared in all four CD4+ subsets of Type 1 diabetes patients.

The CDR3 is 13 amino acids. CDR1 SGHDN and CDR2 FVKESK come from the germline V gene. Trimming removed 1 base from V and 6 bases from J, with 7 bases in between. There was one heparinised blood draw per donor, averaging roughly 110 mL. Sequenced material: naive CD4+ T cells from blood. This chain joins TRBV14 and TRBJ2-1, with no clear D. This receptor was taken from a woman in her twenties or thirties with type 1 diabetes. CDR3 protein: CASSQGHGNEQFF. Here the CDR3 DNA reads TGTGCCAGCAGCCAAGGCCACGGCAATGAGCAGTTCTTC.